This T cell receptor beta chain came from a study of blood T cell repertoires in COVID-19. Per the original data handling: Counts of nucleated cells, estimated from reference gene primer amplification, were obtained. Clones were sequenced by immunoSEQ multiplex PCR, and TCRdb holds only the in-frame ones, with some missing. V, J and clone size are those of that table, while D and trimming were read from the DNA. This table holds approximately 35,000 clones, roughly 85% found once. Germline lookup yields CDR1 MDHEN and CDR2 SYDVKM. Trimming removed 1 base from V and 8 bases from J; junction bases left unmatched: 5. The length of the CDR3 is 15 residues.

Sequenced material: peripheral blood. This rearrangement joins TRBV28 to TRBJ2-1, with 10 bases aligning to TRBD2. The source is a man in his 60s with active COVID-19. Written as DNA, the CDR3 is TGTGCCAGCAGTTTATACGTAGCGGGAGGACATGAGCAGTTCTTC. Amino acid sequence: CASSLYVAGGHEQFF.